This T cell receptor (beta chain) was obtained from a study of control samples from healthy donors and cancer patients. Sequenced by immunoSEQ multiplex PCR; TCRdb stores in-frame clones only, minus some. This table holds approximately 58,000 clones, over 75% found once. V shed 3 bases and J shed 2 bases, with 10 bases lying between them. CDR1 is KGHDR and CDR2 is SFDVKD in the germline V gene. The CDR3 consists of 16 residues. The TCR was taken from a woman in her fifties or sixties with lung cancer. The chain links TRBV24-1 to TRBJ2-6; maybe TRBD1 (5 bases). The sequenced material came from PBMCs. The CDR3 DNA sequence: TGTGCCACCAGTGATGGTGACAGTACTGGGGCCAACGTCCTGACTTTC. This translates into CATSDGDSTGANVLTF.